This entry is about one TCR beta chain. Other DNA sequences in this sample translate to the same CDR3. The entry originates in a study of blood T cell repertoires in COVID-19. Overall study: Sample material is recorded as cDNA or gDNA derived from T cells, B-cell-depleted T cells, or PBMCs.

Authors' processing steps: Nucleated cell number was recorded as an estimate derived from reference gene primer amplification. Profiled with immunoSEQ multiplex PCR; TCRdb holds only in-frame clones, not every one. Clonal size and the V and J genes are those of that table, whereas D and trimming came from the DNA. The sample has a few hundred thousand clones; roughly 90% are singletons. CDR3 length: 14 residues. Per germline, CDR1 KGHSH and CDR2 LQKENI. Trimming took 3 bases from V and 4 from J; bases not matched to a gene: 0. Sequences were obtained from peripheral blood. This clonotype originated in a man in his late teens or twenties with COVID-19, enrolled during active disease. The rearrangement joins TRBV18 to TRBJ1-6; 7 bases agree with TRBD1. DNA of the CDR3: TGTGCCAGCTCACCGGGACAGTATAATTCACCCCTCCACTTT. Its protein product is CASSPGQYNSPLHF. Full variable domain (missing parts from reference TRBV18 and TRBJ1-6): NAGVMQNPRHLVRRRGQEARLRCSPMKGHSHVYWYRQLPEEGLKFMVYLQKENIIDESGMPKERFSAEFPKEGPSILRIQQVVRGDSAAYFCASSPGQYNSPLHFGNGTRLTVT.